The source of this T cell receptor beta chain is a study of cytomegalovirus exposure and HLA in healthy donors. Study background: Earlier, 180 million or so T cells were analyzed, and some 120 million unique TCR beta sequences were found among them.

The CDR3 runs to 19 residues. Germline CDR1 is SNHLY and CDR2 is FYNNEI. V was clipped by 1 base and J by 1 base, with 20 bases between them. The study, taken as a whole, reports: Analysis was carried out at a later point, and it linked a missense DCLRE1C variant to TCR beta V- and J-gene trimming.

Notes on this clone: The antigen remains undetermined.

With 60 Vbeta and 13 Jbeta primers, the PCR was carried out. Clones were read by immunoSEQ multiplex PCR, and TCRdb kept only the in-frame ones, dropping some. Among under 150,000 clones listed, around 77% were seen once. The sequencing input was PBMCs. The genes are TRBV2 and TRBJ2-4; possibly TRBD1 for D (6 bases). This clonotype was sampled from a woman aged 60-75 years in good health and CMV-seronegative. DNA for the CDR3: TGTGCCAGCAGTGAAGAGGGGGAACTTTACATTTATGCCAAAAACATTCAGTACTTC. This encodes CASSEEGELYIYAKNIQYF.